This T cell receptor beta chain was identified during a study of T-cell memory formation after mild COVID-19 (dated by TCRdb to the early 2020s). A note on the overall study: TCR sequence clusters from the two donors were found to be largely donor specific. Two young, previously healthy adult volunteers made up the cohort, one male and one female. Longitudinal TCRalpha and TCRbeta repertoire sequencing tracked T-cell clones expanding and contracting after mild COVID-19 in two donors. Study-wide findings and limitations: Contracting CD4+ clones were found mainly in CM and EM memory subsets, while CD8+ clones were enriched in EMRA. Clones contracting from day 15 to 85 had balanced CD4/CD8 phenotypes, while a second wave expanding from day 15 to 37 was biased towards CD4+. The study included only a couple of mild cases, and larger cohorts that include severe cases with pre-infection samples were judged to be necessary. SARS-CoV-2 specificity was not confirmed for the second-wave clones peaking on day 37. Some responding clones were detected in pre-infection memory, which suggested that pre-existing cross-reactive memory T cells had joined the SARS-CoV-2 response.

With respect to this clonotype: Its specific antigen is unknown. Base qualities are missing; no much larger clone stands one base away.

The instrument was an Illumina NovaSeq 6000. TCRalpha and TCRbeta cDNA libraries were built by 5'RACE with constant-segment primers, adding sample barcodes and unique molecular identifiers. Trizol reagent was used to extract RNA from every sample. The libraries were amplified in two PCR steps, and the second step added a second sample barcode and Illumina TruSeq adapters. Sequencing of the libraries was done on an Illumina NovaSeq, producing 2 x 150 bp paired-end reads. Processing in the source paper ran as follows. The reads were demultiplexed and collapsed into UMI-guided consensus sequences using migec v1.2.7. Using mixcr v2.1.11, UMI consensuses were aligned to TRA and TRB V and J templates and then assembled into clonotypes. A clonotype was counted as expanded or contracted only if both edgeR and NoisET called the change significant, with noise models trained on biological replicates. edgeR calls used a false discovery rate-adjusted p below 0.01 and a log2 fold-change threshold of 1. As an exploratory analysis of dynamics, PCA with hierarchical clustering was applied to max-normalized trajectories of the 1000 most abundant clonotypes. The CD4 or CD8 phenotype of responding clones was assigned using the separately sequenced CD4+ and CD8+ repertoires. TCRdb reprocessed the public reads (quality trimming at Q25 with fastp, clone calling with MiXCR) and kept in-frame beta chains. Records with the same CDR3 protein are collapsed into one entry carrying the most frequent genes and DNA. TCRdb, rather than the study authors, made the V and J calls. In all, the sample holds around 300,000 distinct CDR3 sequences, and approximately 15% of those were seen once. Around 23% of the sample is taken by the ten largest.

The germline V gene (reference sequence) yields LNHNV for CDR1 and YYDKDF for CDR2. Reading from cysteine to phenylalanine, the CDR3 counts 13 amino acids. Only CDR3 DNA remains: 39 bases, in frame from the first base. V is pared back by 6 bases and J by 6 bases, with 9 bases lying between the germline termini. Ficoll-Paque density gradient centrifugation was used to isolate PBMCs. The TCR sequence derives from a man aged 18-30 years who had mild COVID-19 (a few samples of this study predate the infection). The sample titles of this study are shuffled in the database, so cell type and time point are left out; the donor was told from shared clones. The chain joins TRBV15 to TRBJ1-6; no D gene is confidently identified. Sequencing used PBMCs or a T cell subset sorted from them (not recorded which). The CDR3 protein is CATRPGTNSPLHF. The DNA is TGTGCCACCAGACCGGGAACTAATTCACCCCTCCACTTT. Joined to the reference TRBV15 and TRBJ1-6 proteins, this CDR3 gives the full variable domain: DAMVIQNPRYQVTQFGKPVTLSCSQTLNHNVMYWYQQKSSQAPKLLFHYYDKDFNNEADTPDNFQSRRPNTSFCFLDIRSPGLGDTAMYLCATRPGTNSPLHFGNGTRLTVT.